These 22 T cell receptor beta chains were sequenced from one sample in a study of shared T cell receptors in the human thymus. Method: immunoSEQ multiplex PCR; TCRdb's copy keeps in-frame clones and lacks some. The data hold hundreds of thousands of clones, with approximately 87% observed a single time. These records were also assigned to another study, of human thymus T cells.

The sample taken for sequencing was thymocytes. These receptors came from a boy under two years old with a congenital heart defect.

On this clone: The same CDR3 arises from other DNA sequences in this sample as well. This chain connects TRBV28 to TRBJ2-7; 10 bases are a match to TRBD1. Per germline, CDR1 MDHEN and CDR2 SYDVKM. V gave up 3 bases and J gave up 4 bases; unmatched junction bases: 3. The CDR3 has 14 residues. CDR3: CASSLGTGAYEQYF. CDR3 DNA sequence: TGTGCCAGCAGTTTGGGGACAGGGGCGTACGAGCAGTACTTC.

V and J are TRBV2 and TRBJ1-3; D gene unclear. CDR3 size: 14 residues. Germline CDR1 reads SNHLY; CDR2 reads FYNNEI. Trimming shortened V by 3 bases and J by 3 bases, and 9 bases separated the two germline ends. CDR3 DNA sequence: TGTGCCAGCAGTGAGCAAGGACTTGGAAACACCATATATTTT. It translates to CASSEQGLGNTIYF.

This clone showed up just once. The V and J genes are TRBV10-3 and TRBJ2-1, with D perhaps matching TRBD2 (6 bases). The CDR3 runs 15 residues. CDR1 is ENHRY, CDR2 SYGVKD, per germline. V dropped 3 bases and J dropped 0 bases, with 9 bases sitting between them. The CDR3 region is CAISDPGDSYNEQFF. The CDR3 DNA is TGTGCCATCAGTGATCCGGGGGACTCCTACAATGAGCAGTTCTTC.

A remark on this clone: Additional DNA sequences in this sample encode the identical CDR3. This chain connects TRBV6-6 to TRBJ1-1, with D unresolved. Germline loops: CDR1 MNHNY, CDR2 SVGAGI (reference sequence). This CDR3 spans 16 amino acids. V shed 6 bases and J shed 2 bases, with 19 bases lying between them. Here the CDR3 reads CASSYIRRQTNTEAFF. The CDR3 DNA reads TGTGCCAGCAGCTACATACGTAGGCAGACAAACACTGAAGCTTTCTTT.

This clone was recorded once. The chain is built from TRBV7-9 and TRBJ2-7; no definite D call. Germline lookup yields CDR1 SEHNR and CDR2 FQNEAQ (reference sequence). The CDR3 extends over 14 amino acids. V was clipped by 2 bases and J by 6 bases, with 14 bases between them. In DNA, the CDR3 is TGTGCCAGCAGCTTAACCCAAAATTACAGCGAGCAGTACTTC. It yields the protein CASSLTQNYSEQYF.

The chain joins TRBV5-4 to TRBJ1-4; 7 positions agree with TRBD1. The CDR3 is 13 residues long. The germline V gene has CDR1 SGHNT and CDR2 YYREEE (reference sequence). Losses at the gene ends were 5 bases for V and 6 bases for J; bases not matched to a gene: 4. The CDR3 is CASRDRADEKLFF. Here the CDR3 DNA reads TGTGCCAGCAGAGACAGGGCCGATGAAAAACTGTTTTTT.

This rearrangement joins TRBV5-6 to TRBJ1-3; weak D call: TRBD1 (5 bases). V was cut by 0 bases and J by 1 base, with 14 bases left in between. Germline V gene data show CDR1 as SGHDT and CDR2 as YYEEEE. CDR3 length equals 17 residues. The CDR3 coding sequence is TGTGCCAGCAGCTTGGGCCTTTTCCCAGGGTCTGGAAACACCATATATTTT. It translates to CASSLGLFPGSGNTIYF.

The CDR3 sequence: CSVEVAGAASSYNEQFF. CDR3 nucleotides: TGCAGCGTTGAAGTAGCGGGGGCCGCCAGCTCCTACAATGAGCAGTTCTTC. The rearrangement uses TRBV29-1 and TRBJ2-1; 9 nucleotides align to TRBD2. This CDR3 comprises 17 residues. Germline CDR1 reads SQVTM; CDR2 reads ANQGSEA. With V trimmed by 1 base and J by 0 bases, 7 bases remained unmatched.

The chain uses TRBV6-5 and TRBJ2-7, with a possible D match to TRBD1 (6 bases). V was clipped by 2 bases and J by 3 bases, with 11 bases between them. This CDR3 spans 14 amino acids. The germline CDR1 and CDR2 sequences are MNHEY and SVGAGI. CDR3 sequence reads: CASSYGRGHYEQYF. As DNA, the CDR3 is TGTGCCAGCAGTTACGGCAGGGGACACTACGAGCAGTACTTC.

This chain joins TRBV14 and TRBJ1-2; D is perhaps TRBD1 (5 bases). Trimming took off 0 bases at V and 6 bases at J, with 17 bases between the two ends. The CDR3 is 16 residues long. Germline CDR1 and CDR2: SGHDN and FVKESK. DNA of the CDR3: TGTGCCAGCAGCCAAGATCCTGCGAGGCAGGGTCATGGCTACACCTTC. Its translation is CASSQDPARQGHGYTF.

The chain carries TRBV6-1 and TRBJ1-3; 8 positions match TRBD1. The CDR3 loop spans 17 amino acids. V shed 2 bases and J 0 bases; nucleotides not matched to a gene: 6. The germline CDR1 and CDR2 sequences are MNHNS and SASEGT. CDR3 loop: CASSELKGQASGNTIYF. In DNA, the CDR3 is TGTGCCAGCAGTGAATTGAAGGGACAGGCCTCTGGAAACACCATATATTTT.

The rearrangement joins TRBV4-3 to TRBJ2-4; D remains unclear. The V gene lost 3 bases and the J gene lost 7 bases, with 10 bases spanning the gap. CDR1 is LGHNA and CDR2 is YSLEER in the germline V gene. The CDR3 sequence is 13 residues long. This CDR3 reads CASSHARRNIQYF. The DNA for the CDR3 is TGCGCCAGCAGCCACGCCCGCAGGAACATTCAGTACTTC.

The chain employs TRBV7-8 and TRBJ2-5, with a possible D match to TRBD1 (7 bases). This CDR3 has 15 residues. The germline V gene encodes CDR1 SGHVS and CDR2 FQNEAQ. V was cut by 2 bases and J by 11 bases, with 21 bases left in between. The CDR3 DNA follows: TGTGCCAGCAGCTTATACTTGGACAGGTCGGGAGAGCAGTACTTC. It specifies CASSLYLDRSGEQYF.

Written as DNA, the CDR3 is TGTGCCAGCGCGCCAATGGGGGCCTATGGCTACACCTTC. This codes for CASAPMGAYGYTF. The chain couples TRBV7-8 to TRBJ1-2; tentatively, D is TRBD1 (6 bases). V shed 8 bases and J shed 4 bases, with 14 bases lying between them. CDR1 and CDR2 from the germline V gene are SGHVS and FQNEAQ. This CDR3 spans 13 amino acids.

The chain combines TRBV27 with TRBJ2-5, with 12 bases that match TRBD2. The CDR3 loop spans 13 amino acids. J gave up 9 bases and V 5 bases, and 4 bases lay outside the gene matches. Germline CDR1 MNHEY, CDR2 SMNVEV (reference sequence). As DNA, the CDR3 is TGTGCCAGCAGTCCGCTAGCGGGAGGGGCCCAGTACTTC. Its protein product is CASSPLAGGAQYF.

This sequence joins TRBV10-3 and TRBJ1-1; weak D call: TRBD1 (5 bases). This CDR3 is 17 amino acids long. Deletions cut 4 bases from V and 1 base from J, with 19 bases between. The germline CDR1 and CDR2 sequences are ENHRY and SYGVKD. Here the CDR3 DNA reads TGTGCCATCAGTGGGGGGGGACTTTTCGTCGGGAACACTGAAGCTTTCTTT. Translation gives CAISGGGLFVGNTEAFF.

This chain uses TRBV27 with TRBJ1-1, with D unclear. The CDR3 length is 13 residues. Trimming shortened V by 3 bases and J by 1 base, and 6 bases separated the two germline ends. The germline V gene has CDR1 MNHEY and CDR2 SMNVEV (reference sequence). CDR3 residues: CASSFSGNTEAFF. The DNA of the CDR3 is TGTGCCAGCAGTTTTTCGGGGAACACTGAAGCTTTCTTT.

This clone was seen only once. The V call is TRBV4-1, the J call TRBJ2-3; possibly TRBD1 for D (5 bases). Trimming took 0 bases from V and 4 from J, leaving 11 bases between them. CDR3 length: 15 residues. Germline V lookup: CDR1 MGHRA, CDR2 YSYEKL. CDR3 loop: CASSQDRRAPDTQYF. In nucleotides, the CDR3 is TGCGCCAGCAGCCAAGATCGCAGGGCCCCAGATACGCAGTATTTT.

This chain uses TRBV14 with TRBJ1-1, with 8 positions matching TRBD1. Germline V CDR1 and CDR2: SGHDN, FVKESK. The ends lost 8 bases at V and 5 bases at J; junction bases unmatched: 16. The CDR3 runs 16 residues. The CDR3 loop reads CASFKNRQGMTTEAFF. CDR3 DNA: TGTGCCAGCTTCAAGAATCGACAGGGGATGACTACTGAAGCTTTCTTT.

The chain recombines TRBV10-3 with TRBJ2-1; 9 bases match TRBD2. J gave up 9 bases and V 3 bases, and 9 bases lay outside the gene matches. This CDR3 is built from 15 residues. Germline V lookup: CDR1 ENHRY, CDR2 SYGVKD. CDR3 loop: CAISEVAGGPGEQFF. The CDR3 nucleotides read TGTGCCATCAGTGAAGTTGCGGGAGGGCCGGGTGAGCAGTTCTTC.

V and J are TRBV13 and TRBJ1-5; TRBD1 might be the D (6 bases). Germline V gene data show CDR1 as PRHDT and CDR2 as FYEKMQ (reference sequence). V lost 5 bases to trimming and J lost 4 bases, with 12 bases between them. This CDR3 has 14 amino acids. CDR3: CASSLDSRNQPQHF. For the CDR3, the DNA is TGTGCCAGCAGCCTGGACAGCCGTAATCAGCCCCAGCATTTT.

J is TRBJ2-7 and V is TRBV5-4; TRBD1 matches at 8 bases. V lost 1 base to trimming and J lost 0 bases; unmatched junction nucleotides: 12. In germline, CDR1 is SGHNT, CDR2 YYREEE (reference sequence). This CDR3 comprises 18 residues. CDR3 sequence (DNA): TGTGCCAGCAGCTTGTGGGACAGGAACACTACGAGCTCCTACGAGCAGTACTTC. This codes for CASSLWDRNTTSSYEQYF.